This T cell receptor (beta chain) was captured by sequencing in a study of cytomegalovirus exposure and HLA in healthy donors. The junction had 14 bases not matched to a gene; V was cut back by 6 bases and J by 0 bases. This CDR3 has 17 amino acids. Germline V CDR1 and CDR2: LNHDA, SQIVND (reference sequence). The PCR was carried out with 60 Vbeta primers and 13 Jbeta primers. Profiled with immunoSEQ multiplex PCR; TCRdb holds only in-frame clones, not every one. The sample carries some 210,000 clones, around 86% recorded once. Sequenced input: PBMCs. This sequence originates from a woman aged 45 to 65 in good health and CMV-seropositive. V gene TRBV19 combines with J gene TRBJ2-7; 7 bases fit TRBD1. CDR3 sequence reads: CASSPREGAPSSYEQYF. Written as DNA, the CDR3 is TGTGCCAGTAGCCCCCGAGAGGGGGCCCCGAGCTCCTACGAGCAGTACTTC.